The 6 T cell receptor beta chains given below trace back to one sample, sequenced in a study of blood T cell repertoires in COVID-19. Produced via immunoSEQ multiplex PCR; TCRdb's table is partial and in-frame only. The data show approximately 190,000 clones, 86% seen once. The sample comprised PBMCs or T cells enriched from blood (not recorded which). The receptor set was obtained from a woman aged 40 to 55 in a cohort exposed to, infected with or recovered from COVID-19 (not recorded which).

The rearrangement links TRBV3-1 (or the pseudogene TRBV3-2) to TRBJ1-6, with D uncertain. The ends were cut back, 0 bases at V and 0 bases at J, with 12 bases in the middle. The CDR3 consists of 18 residues. Germline CDR1 reads LGHDT; CDR2 reads YNNKEL (reference sequence). CDR3 amino acids: CASSQDQSIPSYNSPLHF. DNA for the CDR3: TGTGCCAGCAGCCAAGATCAGTCAATCCCCTCCTATAATTCACCCCTCCACTTT.

V usage is TRBV6-2 or TRBV6-3 and J usage is TRBJ2-7, with D unclear. Germline CDR1 MNHEY, CDR2 SVGEGT. The CDR3 sequence is 11 residues long. Trimming stripped 5 bases from V and 3 bases from J, with 5 bases between. The CDR3 nucleotides are TGTGCCAGCAGTCGTAACTACGAGCAGTACTTC. Translating it yields CASSRNYEQYF.

The CDR3 loop reads CASSTGTGYGYTF. The CDR3 DNA reads as TGTGCCAGCAGCACTGGGACAGGTTATGGCTACACCTTC. The chain carries TRBV7-2 and TRBJ1-2; 8 bases line up with TRBD1. The CDR3 runs 13 residues. V shed 5 bases and J 5 bases; nucleotides not matched to a gene: 4. Germline loops: CDR1 SGHTA, CDR2 FQGNSA.

V gene TRBV4-2 combines with J gene TRBJ1-4; TRBD1 matches at 10 bases. V dropped 0 bases and J dropped 5; count of bases not matched to a gene: 6. In germline, CDR1 is LGHNA, CDR2 YNFKEQ. The CDR3 has 17 residues. CDR3 loop: CASSQDYAGQGNEKLFF. The CDR3 DNA reads as TGTGCCAGCAGCCAAGACTATGCGGGACAGGGGAATGAAAAACTGTTTTTT.

The V call is TRBV14, the J call TRBJ2-1; D call uncertain. Germline CDR1 SGHDN, CDR2 FVKESK. V lost 4 bases, J lost 0 bases, and 10 bases lay in between. The CDR3 sequence is 15 residues long. In nucleotides, the CDR3 is TGTGCCAGCAGCCCCCGTCGTCGCTCCTACAATGAGCAGTTCTTC. This translates into CASSPRRRSYNEQFF.

The genes are TRBV5-6 and TRBJ2-5; maybe TRBD1 (6 bases). There are 11 residues in the CDR3. Germline CDR1 and CDR2: SGHDT and YYEEEE. Trimming removed 3 bases at V and 7 bases at J, with 7 bases between. Here the CDR3 DNA reads TGTGCCAGCAGCTCGACAGGGACCCAGTACTTC. It yields the protein CASSSTGTQYF.